This is a list of T cell receptor beta chains from one sample in a study of cytomegalovirus exposure and HLA in healthy donors. Clones were sequenced by immunoSEQ multiplex PCR, and TCRdb holds only the in-frame ones, with some missing. Among some 110,000 clones listed, 65% to 80% were seen once. The sample comprised PBMCs. These receptors were obtained from a male donor in good health and CMV-seronegative. Both conserved end residues are part of each CDR3. The D gene is left open where the match is weak. Clone size is not always given. Where it is, it says once, few, many or a class for expanded clones.

J gene: TRBJ2-7
clone size: .
CDR3 length: 16
D gene: .
V gene: TRBV11-1
CDR3 DNA: TGTGCCAGCAGCTTCGGACCAGAGGGGGATCCCTACGAGCAGTACTTC
CDR3 protein: CASSFGPEGDPYEQYF

J gene: TRBJ2-1
clone size: .
CDR3 length: 16
D gene: TRBD2
V gene: TRBV30
CDR3 DNA: TGTGCCTGGACTAGACTTAGCGGGTTTAAATACAATGAGCAGTTCTTC
CDR3 protein: CAWTRLSGFKYNEQFF

J gene: TRBJ1-2
clone size: .
CDR3 length: 15
D gene: .
V gene: TRBV5-5
CDR3 DNA: TGTGCCAGCAGCTTGGGGGCTGGCAGGGACTATGGCTACACCTTC
CDR3 protein: CASSLGAGRDYGYTF

J gene: TRBJ1-4
clone size: .
CDR3 length: 17
D gene: TRBD1
V gene: TRBV5-1
CDR3 DNA: TGCGCCAGCAGCCCGGGGGACAGACGGACAACTAATGAAAAACTGTTTTTT
CDR3 protein: CASSPGDRRTTNEKLFF

J gene: TRBJ1-2
clone size: .
CDR3 length: 13
D gene: TRBD1
V gene: TRBV7-6
CDR3 DNA: TGTGCCAGCAGCCCCGGGACAGAGTATGGCTACACCTTC
CDR3 protein: CASSPGTEYGYTF

J gene: TRBJ2-2
clone size: .
CDR3 length: 17
D gene: .
V gene: TRBV19
CDR3 DNA: TGTGCCAGTAGTACCGCATGGAGGGCCTCGAACACCGGGGAGCTGTTTTTT
CDR3 protein: CASSTAWRASNTGELFF

J gene: TRBJ2-3
clone size: .
CDR3 length: 15
D gene: .
V gene: TRBV5-1
CDR3 DNA: TGCGCCAGCAGCTTGGGTGACCTAGCCACAGATACGCAGTATTTT
CDR3 protein: CASSLGDLATDTQYF

J gene: TRBJ2-3
clone size: .
CDR3 length: 15
D gene: .
V gene: TRBV7-9
CDR3 DNA: TGTGCCAGCAGCAATAACCGCGGGGGCACAGATACGCAGTATTTT
CDR3 protein: CASSNNRGGTDTQYF

J gene: TRBJ2-1
clone size: .
CDR3 length: 14
D gene: TRBD2
V gene: TRBV28
CDR3 DNA: TGTGCCACCCTCCTACCTAGCGGTCTAAATGAGCAGTTCTTC
CDR3 protein: CATLLPSGLNEQFF

J gene: TRBJ2-2
clone size: .
CDR3 length: 18
D gene: TRBD1
V gene: TRBV14
CDR3 DNA: TGTGCCAGCAGCCAAGCGTCAGGGGGTCTCATCCGCACCGGGGAGCTGTTTTTT
CDR3 protein: CASSQASGGLIRTGELFF

J gene: TRBJ2-1
clone size: .
CDR3 length: 15
D gene: TRBD2
V gene: TRBV7-9
CDR3 DNA: TGTTCCAGCAGCTCCCGACTAGCGGCGAACAATGAGCAGTTCTTC
CDR3 protein: CSSSSRLAANNEQFF

J gene: TRBJ2-1
clone size: .
CDR3 length: 15
D gene: .
V gene: TRBV7-3
CDR3 DNA: TGTGCCAGCAGCTTAAGTCGCGTGGGGGGAAATGAGCAGTTCTTC
CDR3 protein: CASSLSRVGGNEQFF

J gene: TRBJ2-1
clone size: few
CDR3 length: 14
D gene: TRBD1
V gene: TRBV7-3
CDR3 DNA: TGTGCCAGCAGCCGGACAGGGGGGCACAATGAGCAGTTCTTC
CDR3 protein: CASSRTGGHNEQFF

J gene: TRBJ2-5
clone size: .
CDR3 length: 12
D gene: .
V gene: TRBV19
CDR3 DNA: TGTGCCAGTAGCAGAAACCAAGAGACCCAGTACTTC
CDR3 protein: CASSRNQETQYF

J gene: TRBJ2-1
clone size: once
CDR3 length: 15
D gene: TRBD2
V gene: TRBV9
CDR3 DNA: TGTGCCAGCAGCGCCGCGGGGGGGAGCCTCAATGAGCAGTTCTTC
CDR3 protein: CASSAAGGSLNEQFF

J gene: TRBJ2-3
clone size: .
CDR3 length: 14
D gene: .
V gene: TRBV29-1
CDR3 DNA: TGCAGCGTTGAACAGGCTATCAACACAGATACGCAGTATTTT
CDR3 protein: CSVEQAINTDTQYF

J gene: TRBJ1-1
clone size: .
CDR3 length: 15
D gene: TRBD1
V gene: TRBV6-1
CDR3 DNA: TGTGCCAGCAGTCGCCGGACAGGGATGAACACTGAAGCTTTCTTT
CDR3 protein: CASSRRTGMNTEAFF

J gene: TRBJ2-7
clone size: .
CDR3 length: 12
D gene: .
V gene: TRBV7-9
CDR3 DNA: TGTGCCAGCAGCTTGAGCTCCTACGAGCAGTACTTC
CDR3 protein: CASSLSSYEQYF

J gene: TRBJ2-2
clone size: .
CDR3 length: 18
D gene: .
V gene: TRBV4-3
CDR3 DNA: TGCGCCAGCAGCCAAGATAATTGGAGTCGGGAGAGGGCCGGGGAGCTGTTTTTT
CDR3 protein: CASSQDNWSRERAGELFF

J gene: TRBJ2-7
clone size: .
CDR3 length: 13
D gene: TRBD1
V gene: TRBV4-2
CDR3 DNA: TGTGCCAGCAGCCAAGAGCCAGGGGGCGAGCAGTACTTC
CDR3 protein: CASSQEPGGEQYF

J gene: TRBJ2-2
clone size: .
CDR3 length: 14
D gene: .
V gene: TRBV2
CDR3 DNA: TGTGCCAGCAGTGAAGTTCAGGGTGGCGGGGAGCTGTTTTTT
CDR3 protein: CASSEVQGGGELFF

J gene: TRBJ2-2
clone size: .
CDR3 length: 15
D gene: .
V gene: TRBV7-9
CDR3 DNA: TGTGCCAGCAGCTTAGTAGCCCCAGGAGGCGGGGAGCTGTTTTTT
CDR3 protein: CASSLVAPGGGELFF

J gene: TRBJ1-1
clone size: few
CDR3 length: 15
D gene: .
V gene: TRBV4-1
CDR3 DNA: TGCGCCAGCAGCCAAGATAGAGAGGGGAACACTGAAGCTTTCTTT
CDR3 protein: CASSQDREGNTEAFF

J gene: TRBJ1-1
clone size: .
CDR3 length: 13
D gene: TRBD1
V gene: TRBV30
CDR3 DNA: TGTGCCTGGAATGGGGACAGGAACACTGAAGCTTTCTTT
CDR3 protein: CAWNGDRNTEAFF

J gene: TRBJ2-3
clone size: .
CDR3 length: 14
D gene: .
V gene: TRBV6-5
CDR3 DNA: TGTGCCAGCACCTCTAGCGATCGGGCAGATACGCAGTATTTT
CDR3 protein: CASTSSDRADTQYF

J gene: TRBJ2-3
clone size: .
CDR3 length: 11
D gene: .
V gene: TRBV28
CDR3 DNA: TGTGCCAGCACCATCACAGATACGCAGTATTTT
CDR3 protein: CASTITDTQYF

J gene: TRBJ2-7
clone size: .
CDR3 length: 12
D gene: .
V gene: TRBV18
CDR3 DNA: TGTGCCAGCTCCCAGATGTCCGACGAGCAGTACTTC
CDR3 protein: CASSQMSDEQYF

J gene: TRBJ2-7
clone size: .
CDR3 length: 14
D gene: .
V gene: TRBV25-1
CDR3 DNA: TGTGCCAGCACCGCTGAGAGTCCATCCTACGAGCAGTACTTC
CDR3 protein: CASTAESPSYEQYF

J gene: TRBJ1-5
clone size: .
CDR3 length: 16
D gene: TRBD1
V gene: TRBV6-6
CDR3 DNA: TGTGCCAGCAGTTACGAGGGGGCGCGAATAGGTCAGCCCCAGCATTTT
CDR3 protein: CASSYEGARIGQPQHF

J gene: TRBJ2-2
clone size: .
CDR3 length: 15
D gene: TRBD2
V gene: TRBV25-1
CDR3 DNA: TGTGCCAGCAGTGAAATTAGCGGGAGCACCGGGGAGCTGTTTTTT
CDR3 protein: CASSEISGSTGELFF

J gene: TRBJ1-1
clone size: once
CDR3 length: 16
D gene: TRBD1
V gene: TRBV5-1
CDR3 DNA: TGCGCCAGCAGCGCAGGACAGGGGGGGGTCAACGCTGAAGCTTTCTTT
CDR3 protein: CASSAGQGGVNAEAFF

J gene: TRBJ2-7
clone size: .
CDR3 length: 16
D gene: TRBD2
V gene: TRBV7-9
CDR3 DNA: TGTGCCAGCAGCTTAGCGCTCGCGGGAGCCCTCATCGAGCAGTACTTC
CDR3 protein: CASSLALAGALIEQYF

J gene: TRBJ2-5
clone size: .
CDR3 length: 16
D gene: .
V gene: TRBV5-5
CDR3 DNA: TGTGCCAGCAGCCCCCTTGGGGGGACCCCCCAAGAGACCCAGTACTTC
CDR3 protein: CASSPLGGTPQETQYF

J gene: TRBJ2-1
clone size: .
CDR3 length: 11
D gene: .
V gene: TRBV7-3
CDR3 DNA: TGTGCCAGCAGCCTAGGGGGTGAGCAGTTCTTC
CDR3 protein: CASSLGGEQFF

J gene: TRBJ1-1
clone size: .
CDR3 length: 13
D gene: TRBD1
V gene: TRBV7-9
CDR3 DNA: TGTGCCAGCAGCGCTCCGGACAGGCGTGAAGCTTTCTTT
CDR3 protein: CASSAPDRREAFF

J gene: TRBJ1-1
clone size: .
CDR3 length: 14
D gene: TRBD1
V gene: TRBV11-2
CDR3 DNA: TGTGCCAGCAGCCCGGACAGGGAGACGTTTGGGGCTTTCTTT
CDR3 protein: CASSPDRETFGAFF

J gene: TRBJ2-4
clone size: .
CDR3 length: 20
D gene: TRBD2
V gene: TRBV10-2
CDR3 DNA: TGCGCCAGCAGTGTGCCGGGACTAGCGGGATCCCAGGGGGCCAAAAACATTCAGTACTTC
CDR3 protein: CASSVPGLAGSQGAKNIQYF